This T cell receptor (beta chain) stems from a study of T cell responses to AZD1222 COVID-19 vaccine. Findings and caveats of the study: Spike-wide coverage was observed for vaccine-associated CD4 TCRs, with dominant responses at 160-218 and 743-854. The sample set comprised mostly white British donors with more females, and clonal diversity was possibly underestimated.

On this clone: Its target is unknown.

CDR3 length: 15 residues. V lost 5 bases, J lost 2 bases, and 13 bases lay in between. The germline V gene has CDR1 MDHEN and CDR2 SYDVKM. Produced via immunoSEQ multiplex PCR; TCRdb's table is partial and in-frame only. Of roughly 250,000 clones listed, more than 85% are singletons. The receptor was derived from an adult in good health. The source material was peripheral blood, sampled on day 0 of AZD1222 vaccination. V usage is TRBV28 and J usage is TRBJ1-3; D may be TRBD1 (5 bases). CDR3 sequence (DNA): TGTGCCAGCAGTCGGGGCGCGGCTCCTGGAAACACCATATATTTT. It specifies CASSRGAAPGNTIYF.